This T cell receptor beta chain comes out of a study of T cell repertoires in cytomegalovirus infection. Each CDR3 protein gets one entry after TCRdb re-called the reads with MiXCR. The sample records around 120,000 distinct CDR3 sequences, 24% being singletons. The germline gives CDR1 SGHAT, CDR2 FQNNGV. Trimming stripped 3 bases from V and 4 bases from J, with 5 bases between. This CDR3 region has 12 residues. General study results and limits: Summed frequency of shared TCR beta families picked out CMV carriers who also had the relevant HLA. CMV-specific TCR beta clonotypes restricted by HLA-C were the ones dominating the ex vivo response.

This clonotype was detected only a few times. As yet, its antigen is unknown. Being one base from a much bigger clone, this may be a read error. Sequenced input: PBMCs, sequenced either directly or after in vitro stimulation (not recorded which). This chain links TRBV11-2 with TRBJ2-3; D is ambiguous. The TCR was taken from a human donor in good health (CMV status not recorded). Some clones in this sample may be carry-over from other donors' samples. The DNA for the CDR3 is TGTGCCAGCAGCTTTGGACCAGATACGCAGTATTTT. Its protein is CASSFGPDTQYF.